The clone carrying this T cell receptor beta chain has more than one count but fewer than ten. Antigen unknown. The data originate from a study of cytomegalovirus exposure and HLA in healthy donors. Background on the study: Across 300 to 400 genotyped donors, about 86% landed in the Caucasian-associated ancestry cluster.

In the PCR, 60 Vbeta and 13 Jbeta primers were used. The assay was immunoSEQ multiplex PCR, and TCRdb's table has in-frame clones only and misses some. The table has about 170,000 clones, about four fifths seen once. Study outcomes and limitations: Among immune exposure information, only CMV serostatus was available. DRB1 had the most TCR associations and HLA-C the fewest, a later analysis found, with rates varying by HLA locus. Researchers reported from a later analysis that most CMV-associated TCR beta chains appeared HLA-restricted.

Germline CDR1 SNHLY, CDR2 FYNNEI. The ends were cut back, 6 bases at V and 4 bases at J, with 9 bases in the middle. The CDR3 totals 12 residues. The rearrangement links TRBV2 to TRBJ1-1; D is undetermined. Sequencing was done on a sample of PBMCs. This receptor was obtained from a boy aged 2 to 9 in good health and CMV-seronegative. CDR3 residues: CASRLDITEAFF. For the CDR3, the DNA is TGTGCCAGCAGACTCGACATCACTGAAGCTTTCTTT.